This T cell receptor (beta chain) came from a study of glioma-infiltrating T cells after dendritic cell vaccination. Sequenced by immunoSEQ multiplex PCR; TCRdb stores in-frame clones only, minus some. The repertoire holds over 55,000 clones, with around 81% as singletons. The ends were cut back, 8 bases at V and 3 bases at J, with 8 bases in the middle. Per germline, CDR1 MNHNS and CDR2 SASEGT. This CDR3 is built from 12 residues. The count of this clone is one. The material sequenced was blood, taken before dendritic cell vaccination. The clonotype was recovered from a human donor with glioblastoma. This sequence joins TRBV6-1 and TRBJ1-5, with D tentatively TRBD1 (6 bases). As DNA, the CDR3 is TGTGCCAGCGGACAGTTCAATCAGCCCCAGCATTTT. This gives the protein CASGQFNQPQHF.